The rows below give T cell receptor beta chains drawn from one sample of a study of PD-L1 blockade in urothelial cancer. Sequencing used immunoSEQ multiplex PCR; TCRdb keeps in-frame clones, though not all of them. This table has about 80,000 clones, 87% appearing once. This specimen was PBMCs, taken around atezolizumab (anti-PD-L1) treatment. These receptors were taken from a woman aged 70 to 79 with urothelial cancer. Each CDR3 is given with its conserved first and last residue. D genes are given only for firm matches. Part of the rows lack a size; the others show once, few, many or a class for expanded clones.

d_call	v_call	clone_size	j_call	cdr3_aa	cdr3_nt
-	TRBV7-6	once	TRBJ2-5	CASSLDTVQETQYF	TGTGCCAGCAGCTTAGATACAGTCCAAGAGACCCAGTACTTC
-	TRBV20-1	-	TRBJ1-2	CSANEGYGYTF	TGCAGTGCCAATGAGGGCTATGGCTACACCTTC
TRBD1	TRBV7-8	-	TRBJ2-3	CASSSQGVDRDTQYF	TGTGCCAGCAGCTCCCAGGGGGTGGATAGGGATACGCAGTATTTT
TRBD2	TRBV28	-	TRBJ2-7	CASSSSGTSGTYEQYF	TGTGCCAGCAGTTCTTCCGGGACTAGCGGGACCTACGAGCAGTACTTC
-	TRBV18	-	TRBJ1-4	CASSPGTNEKLFF	TGTGCCAGCTCCCCGGGGACTAATGAAAAACTGTTTTTT
-	TRBV7-8	-	TRBJ2-1	CASSFTRGTYNEQFF	TGTGCCAGCAGCTTCACTCGCGGGACCTACAATGAGCAGTTCTTC
-	TRBV19	-	TRBJ1-3	CASSKLQGNTIYF	TGTGCCAGTAGTAAACTCCAAGGAAACACCATATATTTT
-	TRBV6-4	-	TRBJ2-1	CASSLGSGASYEQFF	TGTGCCAGCAGTCTTGGCTCGGGAGCGAGCTATGAGCAGTTCTTC
-	TRBV25-1	-	TRBJ2-7	CASSASGYIYEQYF	TGTGCCAGCAGTGCCAGCGGGTACATCTACGAGCAGTACTTC
-	TRBV9	once	TRBJ1-2	CASSVAGGLSLYGYTF	TGTGCCAGCAGCGTAGCGGGAGGATTGAGCTTATATGGCTACACCTTC
-	TRBV2	-	TRBJ1-3	CATSRSPISGNTIYF	TGTGCCACGAGCCGGTCACCGATCTCTGGAAACACCATATATTTT
-	TRBV4-2	once	TRBJ1-3	CASSLPRGLAGNTIYF	TGTGCCAGCAGCCTCCCCCGGGGACTGGCTGGAAACACCATATATTTT
-	TRBV9	-	TRBJ2-7	CASSVGTEANLYF	TGTGCCAGCAGCGTAGGGACGGAGGCGAACCTGTACTTC
TRBD2	TRBV10-1	-	TRBJ2-7	CASSRGTSGRWTYEQYF	TGCGCCAGCAGCCGAGGGACTAGCGGGAGGTGGACCTACGAGCAGTACTTC
TRBD1	TRBV18	-	TRBJ2-5	CASSPGQGRETQYF	TGTGCCAGCTCACCAGGACAGGGACGAGAGACCCAGTACTTC
-	TRBV7-2	once	TRBJ1-2	CASSFGGRVIGYTF	TGTGCCAGCAGCTTTGGTGGCAGGGTAATCGGCTACACCTTC
-	TRBV30	-	TRBJ1-1	CAWSARLNTEAFF	TGTGCCTGGAGTGCGCGGTTGAACACTGAAGCTTTCTTT
-	TRBV5-1	-	TRBJ2-2	CASSLSLNTGELFF	TGCGCCAGCAGCTTGAGCTTAAACACCGGGGAGCTGTTTTTT
TRBD1	TRBV19	-	TRBJ2-2	CASSPWDREELFF	TGTGCCAGTAGTCCGTGGGACAGAGAGGAGCTGTTTTTT
TRBD2	TRBV7-3	-	TRBJ2-1	CASSPGGRVSYNEQFF	TGTGCCAGCAGCCCGGGCGGGAGGGTGTCCTACAATGAGCAGTTCTTC
-	TRBV7-3	-	TRBJ2-7	CASSSWRGSYEQYF	TGTGCCAGCAGCTCTTGGCGGGGCTCCTACGAGCAGTACTTC
-	TRBV30	-	TRBJ1-4	CAWSTGAGEKLFF	TGTGCCTGGAGTACGGGTGCGGGGGAAAAACTGTTTTTT
-	TRBV5-1	-	TRBJ2-3	CASSLDSPSTDTQYF	TGCGCCAGCAGCTTGGATTCTCCTAGCACAGATACGCAGTATTTT
TRBD1	TRBV19	-	TRBJ1-5	CASSIWQGAGRNQPQHF	TGTGCCAGTAGTATATGGCAGGGGGCTGGTCGCAATCAGCCCCAGCATTTT
TRBD1	TRBV7-8	-	TRBJ2-7	CASSSRTGQTYEQYF	TGTGCCAGCAGCTCGCGGACAGGCCAGACCTACGAGCAGTACTTC
-	TRBV18	once	TRBJ2-4	CASSSVRGMNIQYF	TGTGCCAGCTCATCTGTGAGGGGGATGAACATTCAGTACTTC
TRBD1	TRBV5-6	-	TRBJ1-3	CASSLTGGPISGNTIYF	TGTGCCAGCAGCTTGACAGGGGGACCCATCTCTGGAAACACCATATATTTT
-	TRBV27	-	TRBJ1-5	CASSLSIGGRGHF	TGTGCCAGCAGTTTATCGATTGGAGGCCGGGGGCATTTT
TRBD1	TRBV7-9	-	TRBJ1-2	CASSQGQGRYNYGYTF	TGTGCCAGCAGCCAGGGACAGGGCCGATATAACTATGGCTACACCTTC
TRBD1	TRBV10-2	-	TRBJ1-6	CASTRQGLSSPLHF	TGCGCCAGCACACGACAGGGATTATCTTCACCCCTCCACTTT
-	TRBV25-1	-	TRBJ1-2	CASSDQGYGYTF	TGTGCCAGCAGTGATCAGGGATATGGCTACACCTTC
TRBD2	TRBV5-4	-	TRBJ2-3	CASSTRGVRTDTQYF	TGTGCCAGCAGCACCCGGGGGGTTCGCACAGATACGCAGTATTTT
-	TRBV29-1	-	TRBJ2-1	CSGGGRAYNEQFF	TGCAGTGGAGGGGGGAGGGCCTACAATGAGCAGTTCTTC
-	TRBV5-1	-	TRBJ2-7	CASSLSGGHREQYF	TGCGCCAGCAGCTTGTCCGGGGGGCATAGGGAGCAGTACTTC
TRBD2	TRBV9	-	TRBJ2-7	CASSVDPSGTYEQYF	TGTGCCAGCAGCGTAGATCCTAGCGGGACCTACGAGCAGTACTTC
TRBD2	TRBV6-1	-	TRBJ2-1	CASSEPVSGGPYEQFF	TGTGCCAGCAGTGAACCAGTAAGCGGGGGGCCGTATGAGCAGTTCTTC
-	TRBV29-1	few	TRBJ1-1	CSVEDDRYTEAFF	TGCAGCGTTGAAGATGACAGGTACACTGAAGCTTTCTTT
-	TRBV6-6	-	TRBJ2-7	CASSPGAYEQYF	TGTGCCAGCAGCCCGGGAGCCTACGAGCAGTACTTC
TRBD2	TRBV6-6	few	TRBJ2-7	CASGTKTYEQYF	TGTGCCAGCGGGACTAAAACCTACGAGCAGTACTTC
-	TRBV6-1	-	TRBJ2-7	CASSDTGTFTYEQYF	TGTGCCAGCAGTGACACCGGGACATTCACATACGAGCAGTACTTC
-	TRBV2	-	TRBJ1-3	CASRRDGQPPGKGNTIYF	TGTGCCAGCAGAAGAGATGGACAGCCTCCTGGGAAAGGAAACACCATATATTTT